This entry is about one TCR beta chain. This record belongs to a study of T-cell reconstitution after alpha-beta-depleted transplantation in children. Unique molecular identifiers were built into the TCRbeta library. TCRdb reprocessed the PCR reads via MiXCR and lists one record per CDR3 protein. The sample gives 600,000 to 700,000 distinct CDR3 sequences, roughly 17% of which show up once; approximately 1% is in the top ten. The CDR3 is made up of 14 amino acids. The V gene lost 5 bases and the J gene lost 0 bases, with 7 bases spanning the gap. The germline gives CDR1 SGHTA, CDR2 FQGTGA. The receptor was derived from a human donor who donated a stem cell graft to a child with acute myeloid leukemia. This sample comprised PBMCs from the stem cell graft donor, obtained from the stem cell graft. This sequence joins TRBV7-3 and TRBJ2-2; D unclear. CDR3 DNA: TGTGCCAGCAGCCTTCTTTCGAACACCGGGGAGCTGTTTTTT. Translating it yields CASSLLSNTGELFF.